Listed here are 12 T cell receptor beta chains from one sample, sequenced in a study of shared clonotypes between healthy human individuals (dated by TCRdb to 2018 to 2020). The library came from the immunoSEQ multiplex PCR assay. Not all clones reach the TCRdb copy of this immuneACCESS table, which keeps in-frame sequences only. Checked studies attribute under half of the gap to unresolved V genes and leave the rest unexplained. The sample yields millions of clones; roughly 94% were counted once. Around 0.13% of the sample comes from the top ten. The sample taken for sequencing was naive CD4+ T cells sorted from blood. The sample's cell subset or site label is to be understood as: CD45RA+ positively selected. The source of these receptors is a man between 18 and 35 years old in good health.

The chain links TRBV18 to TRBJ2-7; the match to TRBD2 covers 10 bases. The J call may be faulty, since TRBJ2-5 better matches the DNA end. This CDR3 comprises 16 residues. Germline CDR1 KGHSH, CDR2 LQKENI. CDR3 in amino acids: CASSSLAGAGQETQYF. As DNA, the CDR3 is TGTGCCAGCTCATCTCTAGCGGGAGCGGGGCAAGAGACCCAGTACTTC.

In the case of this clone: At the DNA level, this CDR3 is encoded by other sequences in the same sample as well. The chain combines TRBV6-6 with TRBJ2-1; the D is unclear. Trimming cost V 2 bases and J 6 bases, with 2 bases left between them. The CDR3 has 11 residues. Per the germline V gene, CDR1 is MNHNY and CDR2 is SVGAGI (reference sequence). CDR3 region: CASSYGNEQFF. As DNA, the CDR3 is TGTGCCAGCAGTTACGGCAATGAGCAGTTCTTC.

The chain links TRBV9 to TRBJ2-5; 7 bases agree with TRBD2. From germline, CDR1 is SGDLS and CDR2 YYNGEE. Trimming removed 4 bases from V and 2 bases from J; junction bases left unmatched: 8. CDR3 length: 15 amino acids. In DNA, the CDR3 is TGTGCCAGCAGCCTCTCTGGGGGGGATCAAGAGACCCAGTACTTC. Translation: CASSLSGGDQETQYF.

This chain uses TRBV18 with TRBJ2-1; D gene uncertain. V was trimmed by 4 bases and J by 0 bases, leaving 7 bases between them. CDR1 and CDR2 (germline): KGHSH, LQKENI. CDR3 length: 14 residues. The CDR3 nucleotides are TGTGCCAGCTCACTACAGAGCTCCTACAATGAGCAGTTCTTC. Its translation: CASSLQSSYNEQFF.

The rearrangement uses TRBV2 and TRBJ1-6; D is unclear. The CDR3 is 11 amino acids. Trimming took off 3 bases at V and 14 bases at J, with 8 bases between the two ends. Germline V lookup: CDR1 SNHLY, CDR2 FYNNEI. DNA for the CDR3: TGTGCCAGCAGTGATTGGGTATCCCTCCACTTT. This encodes CASSDWVSLHF.

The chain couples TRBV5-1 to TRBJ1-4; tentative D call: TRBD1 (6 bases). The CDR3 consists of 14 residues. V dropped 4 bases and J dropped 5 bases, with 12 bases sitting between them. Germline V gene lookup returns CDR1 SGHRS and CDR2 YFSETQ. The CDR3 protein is CASSGGAFNEKLFF. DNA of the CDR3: TGCGCCAGCAGCGGGGGGGCTTTCAATGAAAAACTGTTTTTT.

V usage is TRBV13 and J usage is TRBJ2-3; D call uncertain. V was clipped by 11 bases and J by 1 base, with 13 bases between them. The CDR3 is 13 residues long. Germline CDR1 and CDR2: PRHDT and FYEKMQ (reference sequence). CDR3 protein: CASNVAGTDTQYF. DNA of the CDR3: TGTGCCTCTAACGTGGCGGGCACAGATACGCAGTATTTT.

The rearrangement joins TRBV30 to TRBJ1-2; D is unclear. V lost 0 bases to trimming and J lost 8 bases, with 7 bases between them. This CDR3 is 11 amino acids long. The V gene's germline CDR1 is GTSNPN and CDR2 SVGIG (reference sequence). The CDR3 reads CAWSVQAGYTF. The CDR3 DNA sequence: TGTGCCTGGAGTGTACAAGCGGGCTACACCTTC.

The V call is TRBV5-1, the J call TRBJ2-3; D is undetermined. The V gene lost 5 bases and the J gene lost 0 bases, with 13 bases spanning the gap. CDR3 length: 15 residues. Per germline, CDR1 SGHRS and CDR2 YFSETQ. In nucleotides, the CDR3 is TGCGCCAGCAGAACGGGCGGCCCAAGCACAGATACGCAGTATTTT. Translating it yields CASRTGGPSTDTQYF.

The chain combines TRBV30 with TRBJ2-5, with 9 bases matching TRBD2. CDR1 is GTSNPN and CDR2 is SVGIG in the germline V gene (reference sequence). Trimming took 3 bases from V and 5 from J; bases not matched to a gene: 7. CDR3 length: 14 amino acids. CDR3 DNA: TGTGCCTGGAGATCCCGGGCGGGAGGGGAGACCCAGTACTTC. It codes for CAWRSRAGGETQYF.

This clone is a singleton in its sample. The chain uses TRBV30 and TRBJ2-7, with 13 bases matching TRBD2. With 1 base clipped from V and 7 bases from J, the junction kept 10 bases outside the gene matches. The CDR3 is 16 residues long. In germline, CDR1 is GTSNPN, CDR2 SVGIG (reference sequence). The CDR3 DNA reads TGTGCCTGGAGTGGGGCGGCGACTAGCGGGAGGACTGAGCAGTACTTC. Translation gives CAWSGAATSGRTEQYF.

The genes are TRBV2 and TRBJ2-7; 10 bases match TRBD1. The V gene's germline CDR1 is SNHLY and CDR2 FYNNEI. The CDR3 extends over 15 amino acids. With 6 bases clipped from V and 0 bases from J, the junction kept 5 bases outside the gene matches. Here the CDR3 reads CASRQGQGGSYEQYF. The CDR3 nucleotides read TGTGCCAGCAGACAAGGACAGGGGGGCTCCTACGAGCAGTACTTC.